The text below deals with one TCR beta chain. Its target is unknown. The PCR made use of 60 Vbeta and 13 Jbeta primers. Using immunoSEQ multiplex PCR, the repertoire was profiled, and TCRdb retains in-frame clones only, with some absent. The sample includes about 150,000 clones, about 80% of them seen just once. The sample originates from a study of cytomegalovirus exposure and HLA in healthy donors. Study-level background: Early release data held around 80 million unique TCRs from HLA-typed donors.

General study points: Cytomegalovirus status, reportedly, was diagnosed with high specificity and sensitivity by the classifier.

Per germline, CDR1 SGHAT and CDR2 FQNNGV. This CDR3 has 14 residues. The V gene lost 3 bases and the J gene lost 4 bases, with 10 bases spanning the gap. The sequence was obtained from a man aged 30-40 years in good health and CMV-seropositive. The chain recombines TRBV11-2 with TRBJ1-3; a weak D match, TRBD1 (5 bases). The sequencing input was PBMCs. CDR3 sequence: CASSLDTLGNTIYF. The CDR3 nucleotides are TGTGCCAGCAGCTTGGACACCCTCGGAAACACCATATATTTT.